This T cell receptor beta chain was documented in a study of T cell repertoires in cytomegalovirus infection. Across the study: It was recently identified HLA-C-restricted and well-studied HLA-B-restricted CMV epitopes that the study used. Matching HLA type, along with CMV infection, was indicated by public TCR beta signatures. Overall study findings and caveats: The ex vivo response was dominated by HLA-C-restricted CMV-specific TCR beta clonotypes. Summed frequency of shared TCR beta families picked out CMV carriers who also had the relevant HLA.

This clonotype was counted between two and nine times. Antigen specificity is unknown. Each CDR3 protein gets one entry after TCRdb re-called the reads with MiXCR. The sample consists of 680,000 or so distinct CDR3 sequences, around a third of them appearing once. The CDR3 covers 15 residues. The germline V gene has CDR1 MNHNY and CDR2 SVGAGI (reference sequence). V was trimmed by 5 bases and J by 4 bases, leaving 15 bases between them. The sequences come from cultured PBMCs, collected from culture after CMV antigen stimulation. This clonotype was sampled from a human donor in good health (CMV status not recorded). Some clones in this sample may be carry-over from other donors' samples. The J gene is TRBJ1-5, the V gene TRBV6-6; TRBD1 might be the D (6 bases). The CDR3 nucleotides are TGTGCCAGCAGTCCCCACAGGGAGGGAAATCAGCCCCAGCATTTT. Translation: CASSPHREGNQPQHF.